This T cell receptor (beta chain) was documented in a study of vaccination effects on CD4 cells after COVID-19. About the study: Early and late post-vaccination samples came from three convalescent patients. PBMC were cultured at approximately 2 million per well with around 10 IU/ml IL-2 and 7.5 to 10 ug/ml peptides.

The CDR3 covers 15 residues. Germline loops: CDR1 PRHDT, CDR2 FYEKMQ (reference sequence). J lost 10 bases, V lost 5 bases, and 7 bases had no gene match. Scientists isolated CD4+ T cells after a roughly 9-day culture period ended. According to PCR results, the person was infected with SARS-CoV-2 between March and December 2020. All participants had two doses of either the BNT162b2 or mRNA-1273 vaccine. The sample holds a few counts of this clone. Its matching antigen is unknown. Repertoires were generated with immunoSEQ multiplex PCR, while TCRdb's copy carries only in-frame clones and drops some. Among approximately 40,000 clones listed, less than 85% were seen once.

The sequence was collected from a human donor who had a prior SARS-CoV-2 infection. The sample here was CD4+ T cells from PBMCs cultured without peptide, taken after COVID-19 vaccination. V and J are TRBV13 and TRBJ1-6; TRBD1 matches at 11 bases. The DNA for the CDR3 is TGTGCCAGCAGCCCAGTGGACAGGGGGCAATCACCCCTCCACTTT. Its protein product is CASSPVDRGQSPLHF.